These 6 T cell receptor beta chains came from one sample sequenced in a study of low-dose radiotherapy and immunotherapy resistance in tumors. TRAV and TRBV primers primed cDNA for both TCRalpha and TCRbeta. Both a constant-region primer and a V-primer adapter served to amplify TCRs across around 20 PCR cycles. MiXCR was run by TCRdb on the reads, yielding one entry per CDR3 protein. The table shows nearly 60,000 distinct CDR3 sequences, with 20% to 25% occurring only once. Described time point: after trial treatment. The treatment here: LDRT plus nivolumab, ipilimumab, low-dose cyclophosphamide and aspirin (RACIN trial). The material was PBMCs, obtained after low-dose radiotherapy plus immunotherapy. The receptors derive from a male donor with prostate cancer.

This clonotype occurred once. The V and J genes are TRBV28 and TRBJ1-5, with a weak D call TRBD1 (5 bases). Germline loops: CDR1 MDHEN, CDR2 SYDVKM. The CDR3 consists of 14 residues. Deletions cut 2 bases from V and 8 bases from J, with 13 bases between. The CDR3 protein is CASSLPGGNEPQHF. The CDR3 bases are TGTGCCAGCAGTTTACCGGGGGGGAATGAGCCCCAGCATTTT. The entire variable domain, with the rest obtained from reference TRBV28 and TRBJ1-5, is as follows: DVKVTQSSRYLVKRTGEKVFLECVQDMDHENMFWYRQDPGLGLRLIYFSYDVKMKEKGDIPEGYSVSREKKERFSLILESASTNQTSMYLCASSLPGGNEPQHFGDGTRLSIL.

This clonotype was recorded at least ten times. V is TRBV5-1 and J is TRBJ2-3; 8 nucleotides match TRBD2. This CDR3 spans 15 amino acids. Trimming removed 1 base from V and 1 base from J; junction bases left unmatched: 2. Germline loops: CDR1 SGHRS, CDR2 YFSETQ. The CDR3 region has the DNA TGCGCCAGCAGCTTGCATAGCGGGGGCACAGATACGCAGTATTTT. As protein: CASSLHSGGTDTQYF.

At least ten counts were recorded for this clonotype. The chain combines TRBV3-1 with TRBJ1-3; tentative D call: TRBD1 (6 bases). The CDR3 is 14 residues long. Deletions cut 4 bases from V and 4 bases from J, with 11 bases between. Germline CDR1 LGHDT, CDR2 YNNKEL (reference sequence). This CDR3 is CASSRGQRGNTIYF. CDR3 nucleotide sequence: TGTGCCAGCAGCCGCGGACAGAGAGGAAACACCATATATTTT.

The J gene is TRBJ1-6, the V gene TRBV18; 9 bases map to TRBD1. The V gene end was trimmed by 4 bases and the J gene end by 8 bases; junction bases not matched to a gene: 3. The germline V gene has CDR1 KGHSH and CDR2 LQKENI. This CDR3 region has 14 residues. CDR3 bases: TGTGCCAGCTCACTCCGGGACAGGGATTCACCCCTCCACTTT. Encoded protein: CASSLRDRDSPLHF.

The sample holds many counts of this clonotype. J is TRBJ1-2 and V is TRBV5-1, with 9 nucleotides matching TRBD1. Germline V lookup: CDR1 SGHRS, CDR2 YFSETQ. The CDR3 loop spans 14 amino acids. The V segment lost 5 bases and the J segment 3 bases; nucleotides outside the gene matches: 5. The CDR3 DNA reads as TGCGCCAGCAGACCGAGGACAGGGGACTATGGCTACACCTTC. Its protein product is CASRPRTGDYGYTF. Full variable domain (outside the CDR3, taken from reference TRBV5-1 and TRBJ1-2): KAGVTQTPRYLIKTRGQQVTLSCSPISGHRSVSWYQQTPGQGLQFLFEYFSETQRNKGNFPGRFSGRQFSNSRSEMNVSTLELGDSALYLCASRPRTGDYGYTFGSGTRLTVV.

This clonotype showed up many times. The rearrangement joins TRBV29-1 to TRBJ1-2; 8 bases are a match to TRBD1. The germline gives CDR1 SQVTM, CDR2 ANQGSEA. The CDR3 totals 16 residues. V trimming: 3 bases; J trimming: 6 bases; junction bases outside the gene matches: 15. The CDR3 DNA is TGCAGCGTTGACCTTATGGGGACAGGCGGGGGAAATGGCTACACCTTC. It encodes CSVDLMGTGGGNGYTF.